Presented here are 32 T cell receptor beta chains from one specimen sequenced in a study of OX40 agonist ivuxolimab in advanced cancers. The library was produced with the immunoSEQ multiplex PCR assay. This is the immuneACCESS table as TCRdb keeps it, with only in-frame sequences that have V and J called. A part of the clones is gone; compared with another copy, unresolved V genes explain less than half, and the rest is unexplained. The sample data list around 86,000 clones, and about 89% of these were observed just once. The ten largest clonotypes hold more than 0.3% of the sample. Source: CD4+ or CD8+ T cells sorted from blood, taken in a trial of the OX40 agonist ivuxolimab. All receptors come from an adult with an advanced solid tumor such as melanoma, head and neck, liver or kidney cancer.

The V and J genes are TRBV6-6 and TRBJ1-2; maybe TRBD1 (6 bases). V lost 8 bases and J 0 bases, leaving 13 bases between the germline ends. Germline V CDR1 and CDR2: MNHNY, SVGAGI (reference sequence). There are 14 residues in the CDR3. The CDR3 loop reads CASRRQATNYGYTF. The CDR3 coding sequence is TGTGCCAGCCGACGACAGGCAACTAACTATGGCTACACCTTC.

The rearrangement links TRBV29-1 to TRBJ2-1, with 8 bases that match TRBD1. CDR3 length: 14 amino acids. Per the germline V gene, CDR1 is SQVTM and CDR2 is ANQGSEA. Trimming cost V 7 bases and J 6 bases; bases outside gene matches: 11. CDR3 bases: TGCAGCGCCTGCTGGGGGACAGGTGGCAATGAGCAGTTCTTC. Its translation: CSACWGTGGNEQFF.

The genes are TRBV5-8 and TRBJ1-6; TRBD1 matches 7 bases. The CDR3 length is 15 residues. V lost 4 bases and J lost 2; bases outside the gene matches: 3. Germline V gives CDR1 SGHTS, CDR2 YDEGEE. The CDR3 protein is CASSQGTAYNSPLHF. The CDR3 region has the DNA TGTGCCAGCAGCCAAGGGACAGCCTATAATTCACCCCTCCACTTT.

V and J are TRBV7-9 and TRBJ1-2; no reliable D call. The CDR3 has 13 amino acids. CDR1 and CDR2 from the germline V gene are SEHNR and FQNEAQ (reference sequence). The V gene lost 2 bases and the J gene lost 8 bases, with 12 bases spanning the gap. In nucleotides, the CDR3 is TGTGCCAGCAGCTTAAATAGGATTGGGGGCTACACCTTC. It is translated as CASSLNRIGGYTF.

J is TRBJ1-1 and V is TRBV27; D gene uncertain. From germline, CDR1 is MNHEY and CDR2 SMNVEV (reference sequence). V lost 6 bases, J lost 4 bases, and 9 bases lay in between. CDR3 length: 12 amino acids. The CDR3 DNA reads as TGTGCCAGCAGAGCGTGGACCACTGAAGCTTTCTTT. As protein: CASRAWTTEAFF.

V and J are TRBV5-1 and TRBJ2-1; TRBD1 matches 9 bases. With V trimmed by 1 base and J by 9 bases, 5 bases remained unmatched. The CDR3 is made up of 14 amino acids. The germline CDR1 and CDR2 sequences are SGHRS and YFSETQ. CDR3 sequence: CASSLIDRGFEQFF. The CDR3 DNA is TGCGCCAGCAGCTTGATCGACAGGGGGTTTGAGCAGTTCTTC. Variable domain in full (rest from reference TRBV5-1 and TRBJ2-1): KAGVTQTPRYLIKTRGQQVTLSCSPISGHRSVSWYQQTPGQGLQFLFEYFSETQRNKGNFPGRFSGRQFSNSRSEMNVSTLELGDSALYLCASSLIDRGFEQFFGPGTRLTVL.

This rearrangement joins TRBV18 to TRBJ2-7, with D possibly TRBD1 on 5 matching bases. With 4 bases removed from V and 6 bases from J, the gap between germline ends came to 13 bases. Germline assignment: CDR1 KGHSH and CDR2 LQKENI. The CDR3 totals 13 residues. The DNA for the CDR3 is TGTGCCAGCTCACGCGGCAGGGATGTCGAGCAGTACTTC. Translating it yields CASSRGRDVEQYF.

The V gene is TRBV6-5, the J gene TRBJ2-5; D call uncertain. With 0 bases removed from V and 0 bases from J, the gap between germline ends came to 5 bases. The germline CDR1 and CDR2 sequences are MNHEY and SVGAGI. The CDR3 runs to 14 residues. Written as DNA, the CDR3 is TGTGCCAGCAGTTACTCTAGGTACCAAGAGACCCAGTACTTC. Translated, it gives CASSYSRYQETQYF.

This rearrangement joins TRBV6-5 to TRBJ1-2; D uncertain. The CDR3 spans 14 residues. Trimming took 5 bases from V and 2 from J, leaving 12 bases between them. Per the germline V gene, CDR1 is MNHEY and CDR2 is SVGAGI. The CDR3 is CASSEVEGNYGYTF. The CDR3 DNA reads as TGTGCCAGCAGTGAAGTGGAGGGAAACTATGGCTACACCTTC.

CDR3: CASASTREESEQFF. The CDR3 DNA sequence: TGCGCCAGCGCCAGCACCAGGGAGGAAAGTGAGCAGTTCTTC. The chain uses TRBV5-1 and TRBJ2-1; tentative D call: TRBD2 (6 bases). The CDR3 is made up of 14 amino acids. Germline CDR1 SGHRS, CDR2 YFSETQ. V was shortened by 7 bases and J by 9 bases, with 20 bases between the two germline ends. The entire variable domain, with the rest obtained from reference TRBV5-1 and TRBJ2-1, is as follows: KAGVTQTPRYLIKTRGQQVTLSCSPISGHRSVSWYQQTPGQGLQFLFEYFSETQRNKGNFPGRFSGRQFSNSRSEMNVSTLELGDSALYLCASASTREESEQFFGPGTRLTVL.

The DNA of the CDR3 is TGTGCCAGCAGCCCCCAGCCGAACTCTGGAAACACCATATATTTT. Amino acid sequence: CASSPQPNSGNTIYF. The chain has TRBV2 and TRBJ1-3; D not resolved. The CDR3 runs 15 residues. Germline CDR1 is SNHLY and CDR2 is FYNNEI. V shed 6 bases and J shed 0 bases, with 12 bases lying between them.

The chain employs TRBV5-6 and TRBJ2-3; tentative D call: TRBD1 (5 bases). Per the germline V gene, CDR1 is SGHDT and CDR2 is YYEEEE. This CDR3 comprises 14 residues. V was clipped by 0 bases and J by 2 bases, with 7 bases between them. The CDR3 loop reads CASSLGTTTDTQYF. In DNA form, the CDR3 reads TGTGCCAGCAGCTTGGGGACAACCACAGATACGCAGTATTTT.

The chain is built from TRBV7-2 and TRBJ1-1, with D maybe TRBD1 (5 bases). This CDR3 has 14 residues. The germline CDR1 and CDR2 sequences are SGHTA and FQGNSA. V dropped 1 base and J dropped 5 bases, with 11 bases sitting between them. CDR3 amino acids: CASSLVQGGTEAFF. The CDR3 nucleotides read TGTGCCAGCAGCTTAGTCCAGGGCGGGACTGAAGCTTTCTTT. Combining the CDR3 with reference TRBV7-2 and TRBJ1-1 gives the whole variable domain GAGVSQSPSNKVTEKGKDVELRCDPISGHTALYWYRQSLGQGLEFLIYFQGNSAPDKSGLPSDRFSAERTGGSVSTLTIQRTQQEDSAVYLCASSLVQGGTEAFFGQGTRLTVV.

The rearrangement uses TRBV7-8 and TRBJ2-1; D is unresolved. Germline CDR1 is SGHVS and CDR2 is FQNEAQ. V dropped 0 bases and J dropped 8 bases, with 5 bases sitting between them. This CDR3 has 12 residues. The CDR3 nucleotides are TGTGCCAGCAGCTTAGCGGGGTATGAGCAGTTCTTC. Translating it yields CASSLAGYEQFF.

This clone has only one observation. The rearrangement links TRBV6-1 to TRBJ1-2; D is ambiguous. From germline, CDR1 is MNHNS and CDR2 SASEGT. V was clipped by 5 bases and J by 5 bases, with 9 bases between them. The CDR3 spans 12 residues. The CDR3 DNA reads TGTGCCAGCAGTCCGACCAATTATGGCTACACCTTC. Its protein is CASSPTNYGYTF.

The count of this clone is one. V gene TRBV5-8 combines with J gene TRBJ1-1; 8 bases line up with TRBD1. This CDR3 is 14 amino acids long. V lost 10 bases to trimming and J lost 2 bases; unmatched junction nucleotides: 10. Germline CDR1 reads SGHTS; CDR2 reads YDEGEE. CDR3 in DNA: TGTGCCCCGAGTCGGACAGGGAGTAACACTGAAGCTTTCTTT. Translating it yields CAPSRTGSNTEAFF.

V usage is TRBV5-6 and J usage is TRBJ1-3; D not certain. Germline-derived CDR1 and CDR2 are SGHDT and YYEEEE. The CDR3 loop spans 14 amino acids. The V end lost 3 bases, the J end lost 0 bases, and 7 bases lay between the germline ends. In DNA form, the CDR3 reads TGTGCCAGCAGCTGGTACAGCTCTGGAAACACCATATATTTT. As protein: CASSWYSSGNTIYF.

The CDR3 is CASSLGLAGALETQYF. The CDR3 nucleotides read TGCGCCAGCAGCTTGGGACTAGCGGGAGCACTAGAGACCCAGTACTTC. This chain links TRBV10-1 with TRBJ2-5, with 14 bases identical to TRBD2. This CDR3 contains 16 residues. CDR1 and CDR2 from the germline V gene are WNHNN and SYGVQD (reference sequence). Trimming removed 6 bases from V and 4 bases from J; junction bases left unmatched: 7.

The rearrangement links TRBV7-9 to TRBJ1-2, with D possibly matching TRBD1 (5 bases). This CDR3 is 11 amino acids long. The germline V gene encodes CDR1 SEHNR and CDR2 FQNEAQ (reference sequence). Trimming stripped 5 bases from V and 5 bases from J, with 6 bases between. The CDR3 nucleotides read TGTGCCAGCAGCCGGGGGTATGGCTACACCTTC. It codes for CASSRGYGYTF.

The chain links TRBV19 to TRBJ2-6, with 9 bases aligning to TRBD1. Germline V lookup: CDR1 LNHDA, CDR2 SQIVND (reference sequence). The CDR3 is 19 amino acids. The junction had 12 bases not matched to a gene; V was cut back by 6 bases and J by 0 bases. Written as DNA, the CDR3 is TGTGCCAGTAGAATTTGGGGACAGGGATCCTACTCTGGGGCCAACGTCCTGACTTTC. Translating it yields CASRIWGQGSYSGANVLTF.

The gene calls are TRBV19 and TRBJ2-7, with D perhaps matching TRBD1 or TRBD2 (6 bases each). The CDR3 runs to 14 residues. Germline V gene lookup returns CDR1 LNHDA and CDR2 SQIVND (reference sequence). V was clipped by 3 bases and J by 2 bases, with 11 bases between them. CDR3 bases: TGTGCCAGTAGTATCGAGGGGGGTCCCTACGAGCAGTACTTC. Amino acids: CASSIEGGPYEQYF. Filled out from reference TRBV19 and TRBJ2-7, the complete variable domain reads DGGITQSPKYLFRKEGQNVTLSCEQNLNHDAMYWYRQDPGQGLRLIYYSQIVNDFQKGDIAEGYSVSREKKESFPLTVTSAQKNPTAFYLCASSIEGGPYEQYFGPGTRLTVT.

The count of this clone is one. The chain employs TRBV29-1 and TRBJ2-1; 8 nucleotides align to TRBD2. Germline V gives CDR1 SQVTM, CDR2 ANQGSEA. The CDR3 consists of 14 residues. The CDR3 region has the DNA TGCAGTGTCGGGGGGAGCGGGAGTTTTAATGAGCAGTTCTTC. Translation: CSVGGSGSFNEQFF.

The chain joins TRBV2 to TRBJ1-5; TRBD1 matches at 8 bases. The CDR3 extends over 14 amino acids. Unmatched junction bases numbered 7, after V lost 7 bases and J lost 5 bases. The germline V gene has CDR1 SNHLY and CDR2 FYNNEI. The CDR3 spells CASTRTGRDQPQHF. DNA of the CDR3: TGTGCCAGCACCAGGACAGGGAGAGATCAGCCCCAGCATTTT.

The rearrangement links TRBV5-1 to TRBJ2-2; 14 bases line up with TRBD2. Germline CDR1 reads SGHRS; CDR2 reads YFSETQ. This CDR3 is built from 18 residues. Trimming took 4 bases from V and 0 from J; bases not matched to a gene: 5. The CDR3 bases are TGCGCCAGCAGCGAGAGGACTAGCGGGAGGTCGAACACCGGGGAGCTGTTTTTT. This encodes CASSERTSGRSNTGELFF.

V usage is TRBV19 and J usage is TRBJ2-3; D may match TRBD1 or TRBD2 (5 bases each). The CDR3 consists of 16 residues. The germline CDR1 and CDR2 sequences are LNHDA and SQIVND (reference sequence). V dropped 4 bases and J dropped 1 base, with 15 bases sitting between them. In nucleotides, the CDR3 is TGTGCCAGTAGTACCAGGGCCCAGCGGCGCACAGATACGCAGTATTTT. It is translated as CASSTRAQRRTDTQYF.

This chain links TRBV10-2 with TRBJ2-2; 11 bases line up with TRBD1. Unmatched junction bases numbered 2, after V lost 7 bases and J lost 1 base. The CDR3 spans 15 residues. From germline, CDR1 is WSHSY and CDR2 SAAADI. CDR3 bases: TGCGCCAGCATTGGGACAGGGGGGAACACCGGGGAGCTGTTTTTT. It yields the protein CASIGTGGNTGELFF.

The J gene is TRBJ2-3, the V gene TRBV19; D unresolved. CDR3 size: 14 residues. V was pared by 2 bases and J by 5 bases, with 11 bases between. Germline CDR1 reads LNHDA; CDR2 reads SQIVND (reference sequence). The CDR3 is CASSIKLGVDTQYF. The CDR3 coding sequence is TGTGCCAGTAGTATAAAATTAGGAGTAGATACGCAGTATTTT. Full variable domain (outside the CDR3, taken from reference TRBV19 and TRBJ2-3): DGGITQSPKYLFRKEGQNVTLSCEQNLNHDAMYWYRQDPGQGLRLIYYSQIVNDFQKGDIAEGYSVSREKKESFPLTVTSAQKNPTAFYLCASSIKLGVDTQYFGPGTRLTVL.

The chain recombines TRBV27 with TRBJ2-2, with 11 positions matching TRBD2. This CDR3 is built from 17 residues. V lost 4 bases to trimming and J lost 6 bases; unmatched junction nucleotides: 10. The germline gives CDR1 MNHEY, CDR2 SMNVEV (reference sequence). CDR3 region: CASSSGSGGARAGELFF. CDR3 in DNA: TGTGCCAGCAGTTCCGGTAGCGGGGGGGCTAGGGCCGGGGAGCTGTTTTTT.

V is TRBV7-2 and J is TRBJ1-2; tentative D call: TRBD1 (5 bases). The CDR3 consists of 13 residues. V was pared by 5 bases and J by 4 bases, with 11 bases between. Germline CDR1 reads SGHTA; CDR2 reads FQGNSA. This CDR3 is CASSTTVFYGYTF. The CDR3 nucleotides are TGTGCCAGCAGCACGACAGTATTCTATGGCTACACCTTC.

The rearrangement joins TRBV4-1 to TRBJ1-2, with unresolved D. Trimming left V 1 base short and J 4 bases short, with 13 bases between. CDR1 MGHRA and CDR2 YSYEKL come from the germline V gene. The CDR3 length is 15 residues. CDR3 in amino acids: CASSQVEGSGYGYTF. CDR3 sequence (DNA): TGCGCCAGCAGCCAAGTTGAGGGATCGGGCTATGGCTACACCTTC.

This rearrangement joins TRBV5-6 to TRBJ1-5; D remains ambiguous. V lost 3 bases to trimming and J lost 2 bases, with 9 bases between them. Germline V gives CDR1 SGHDT, CDR2 YYEEEE. This CDR3 contains 14 residues. CDR3 sequence reads: CASSSSAGNQPQHF. The CDR3 region has the DNA TGTGCCAGCAGCTCTTCGGCGGGCAATCAGCCCCAGCATTTT.

This clone was found once. V gene TRBV5-1 combines with J gene TRBJ2-7; 7 nucleotides line up with TRBD1. The CDR3 contains 15 residues. V lost 4 bases to trimming and J lost 0 bases; unmatched junction nucleotides: 7. Germline CDR1 and CDR2: SGHRS and YFSETQ. For the CDR3, the DNA is TGCGCCAGCAGCAGTACAGGGGATTCCTCCTACGAGCAGTACTTC. The encoded protein is CASSSTGDSSYEQYF.